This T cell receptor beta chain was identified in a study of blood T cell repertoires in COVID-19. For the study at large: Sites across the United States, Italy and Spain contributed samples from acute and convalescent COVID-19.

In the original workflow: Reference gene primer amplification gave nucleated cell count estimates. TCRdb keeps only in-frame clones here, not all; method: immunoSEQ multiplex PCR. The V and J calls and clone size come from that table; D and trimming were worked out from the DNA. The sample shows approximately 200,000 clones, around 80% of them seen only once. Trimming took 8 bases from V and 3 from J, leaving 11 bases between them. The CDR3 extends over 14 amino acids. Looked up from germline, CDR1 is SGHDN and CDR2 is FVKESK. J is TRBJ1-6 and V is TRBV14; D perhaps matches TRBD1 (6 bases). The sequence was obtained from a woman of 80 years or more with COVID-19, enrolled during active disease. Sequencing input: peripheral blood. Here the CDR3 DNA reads TGTGCCAGCGGGAAACAGGGCTATAATTCACCCCTCCACTTT. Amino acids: CASGKQGYNSPLHF.